Listed here is a single T cell receptor (beta chain). The same CDR3 also results from other DNA sequences found in this sample. V was cut by 2 bases and J by 4 bases, with 9 bases left in between. The CDR3 consists of 13 residues. The germline CDR1 and CDR2 sequences are SEHNR and FQNEAQ (reference sequence). This entry belongs to a study of technical replicates of blood from a few donors. Assay used: immunoSEQ multiplex PCR; TCRdb lists only in-frame clones, some missing. The profile shows 50,000 to 70,000 clones, 90% to 95% of them singletons. The material sequenced was PBMCs. The chain recombines TRBV7-9 with TRBJ2-7; a weak D match, TRBD1 (5 bases). The sequence came from a human donor in good health. Some clones in this sample may be carry-over from other donors' samples. The CDR3 spells CASSLPGSYEQYF. The CDR3 bases are TGTGCCAGCAGCTTACCAGGGTCGTACGAGCAGTACTTC.